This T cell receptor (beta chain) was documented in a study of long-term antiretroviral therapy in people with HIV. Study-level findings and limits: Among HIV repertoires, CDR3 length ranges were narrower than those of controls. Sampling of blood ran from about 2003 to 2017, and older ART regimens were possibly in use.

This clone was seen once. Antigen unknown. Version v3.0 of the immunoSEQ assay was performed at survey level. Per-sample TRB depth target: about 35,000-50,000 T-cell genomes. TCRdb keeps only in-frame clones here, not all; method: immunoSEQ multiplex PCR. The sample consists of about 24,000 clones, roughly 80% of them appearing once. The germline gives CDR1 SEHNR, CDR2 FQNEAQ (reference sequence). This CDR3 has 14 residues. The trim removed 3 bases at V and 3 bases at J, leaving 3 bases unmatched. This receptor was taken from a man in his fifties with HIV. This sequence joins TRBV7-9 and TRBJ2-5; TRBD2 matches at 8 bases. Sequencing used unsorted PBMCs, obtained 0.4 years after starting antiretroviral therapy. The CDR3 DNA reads TGTGCCAGCAGCTTGGTGACTAGCGAAGAGACCCAGTACTTC. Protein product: CASSLVTSEETQYF. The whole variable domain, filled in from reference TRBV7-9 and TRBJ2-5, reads DTGVSQNPRHKITKRGQNVTFRCDPISEHNRLYWYRQTLGQGPEFLTYFQNEAQLEKSRLLSDRFSAERPKGSFSTLEIQRTEQGDSAMYLCASSLVTSEETQYFGPGTRLLVL.